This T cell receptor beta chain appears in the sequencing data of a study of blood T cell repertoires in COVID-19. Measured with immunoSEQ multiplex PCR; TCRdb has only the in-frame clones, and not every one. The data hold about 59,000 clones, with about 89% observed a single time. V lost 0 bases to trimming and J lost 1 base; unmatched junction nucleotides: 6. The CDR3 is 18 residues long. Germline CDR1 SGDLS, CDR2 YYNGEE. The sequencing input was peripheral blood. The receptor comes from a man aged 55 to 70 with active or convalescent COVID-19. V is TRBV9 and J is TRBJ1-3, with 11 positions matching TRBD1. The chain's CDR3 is CASSVAPGQGVSGNTIYF. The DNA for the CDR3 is TGTGCCAGCAGCGTAGCCCCGGGACAGGGGGTTTCTGGAAACACCATATATTTT.